This T cell receptor (beta chain) was retrieved from a study of blood T cells in healthy people across ages. A second PCR of about 7 to 12 cycles used a sample-barcoded 5' primer and a J-beta primer mix. Via MiXCR, TCRdb re-called the 5' RACE reads, giving one row per CDR3 protein. The sample contains nearly 800,000 distinct CDR3 sequences, 56% of which appear only once. Source material: blood. The sequence was obtained from a man between 40 and 49 years old in good health.

Here the CDR3 reads CASSPDRGRYNSPLHF. The CDR3 DNA is TGTGCCAGCAGCCCGGACAGGGGTCGCTATAATTCACCCCTCCACTTT. This chain links TRBV7-9 with TRBJ1-6; 9 nucleotides line up with TRBD1. The CDR3 has 16 residues. V lost 5 bases, J lost 3 bases, and 5 bases stayed unmatched. Germline assignment: CDR1 SEHNR and CDR2 FQNEAQ (reference sequence).